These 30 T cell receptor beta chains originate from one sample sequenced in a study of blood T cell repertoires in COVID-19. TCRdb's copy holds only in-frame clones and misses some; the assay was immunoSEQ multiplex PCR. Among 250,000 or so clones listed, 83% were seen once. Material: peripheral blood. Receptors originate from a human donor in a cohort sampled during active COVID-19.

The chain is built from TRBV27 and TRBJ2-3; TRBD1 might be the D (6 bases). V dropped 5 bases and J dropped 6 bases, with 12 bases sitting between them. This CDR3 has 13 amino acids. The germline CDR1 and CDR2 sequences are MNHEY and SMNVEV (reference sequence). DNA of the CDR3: TGTGCCAGCAGTGTTTACAGGGACGATACGCAGTATTTT. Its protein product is CASSVYRDDTQYF.

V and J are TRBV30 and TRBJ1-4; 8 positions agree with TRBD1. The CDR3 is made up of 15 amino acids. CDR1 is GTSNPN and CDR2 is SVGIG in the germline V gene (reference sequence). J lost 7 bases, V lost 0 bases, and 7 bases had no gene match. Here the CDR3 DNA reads TGTGCCTGGAGTGTAAAAACAGGGGGAGGTGAAAAACTGTTTTTT. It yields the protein CAWSVKTGGGEKLFF.

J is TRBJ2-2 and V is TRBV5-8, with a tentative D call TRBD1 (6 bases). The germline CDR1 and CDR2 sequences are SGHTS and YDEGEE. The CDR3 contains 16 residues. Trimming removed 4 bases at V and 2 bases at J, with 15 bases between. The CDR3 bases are TGTGCCAGCAGCATGGGGGACACGTTTAACACCGGGGAGCTGTTTTTT. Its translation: CASSMGDTFNTGELFF.

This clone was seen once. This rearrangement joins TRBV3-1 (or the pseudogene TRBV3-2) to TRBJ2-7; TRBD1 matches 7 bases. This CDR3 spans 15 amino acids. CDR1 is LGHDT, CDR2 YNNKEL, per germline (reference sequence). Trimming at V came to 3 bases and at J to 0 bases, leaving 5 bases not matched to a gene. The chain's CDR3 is CASSQAGGFSYEQYF. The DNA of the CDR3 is TGTGCCAGCAGCCAGGCAGGGGGTTTCTCCTACGAGCAGTACTTC.

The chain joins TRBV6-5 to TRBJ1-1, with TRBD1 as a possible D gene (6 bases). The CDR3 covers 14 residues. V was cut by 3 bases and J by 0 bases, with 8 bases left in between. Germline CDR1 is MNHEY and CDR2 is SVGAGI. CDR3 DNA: TGTGCCAGCAGTTATGGGGGCCTGAACACTGAAGCTTTCTTT. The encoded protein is CASSYGGLNTEAFF.

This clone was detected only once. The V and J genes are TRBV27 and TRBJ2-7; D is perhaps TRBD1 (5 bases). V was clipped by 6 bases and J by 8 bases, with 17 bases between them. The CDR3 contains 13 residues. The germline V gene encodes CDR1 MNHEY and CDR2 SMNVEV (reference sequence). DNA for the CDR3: TGTGCCAGCAGAAATAGACAGTTTACGAAGCAGTACTTC. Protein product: CASRNRQFTKQYF.

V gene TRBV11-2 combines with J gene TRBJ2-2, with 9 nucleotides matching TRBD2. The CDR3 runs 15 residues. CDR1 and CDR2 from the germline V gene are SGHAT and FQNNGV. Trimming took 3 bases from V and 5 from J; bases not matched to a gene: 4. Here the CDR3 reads CASSFTSGLTGELFF. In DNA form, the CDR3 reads TGTGCCAGCAGCTTTACTAGCGGGTTGACCGGGGAGCTGTTTTTT. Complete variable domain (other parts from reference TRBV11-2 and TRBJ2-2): EAGVAQSPRYKIIEKRQSVAFWCNPISGHATLYWYQQILGQGPKLLIQFQNNGVVDDSQLPKDRFSAERLKGVDSTLKIQPAKLEDSAVYLCASSFTSGLTGELFFGEGSRLTVL.

The CDR3, as DNA: TGCGCCAGCAGCTTGGAACAGACCTCTGGAAACACCATATATTTT. Protein product: CASSLEQTSGNTIYF. The chain uses TRBV5-1 and TRBJ1-3, with D hard to call. The V gene's germline CDR1 is SGHRS and CDR2 YFSETQ. V lost 0 bases, J lost 0 bases, and 7 bases lay in between. The CDR3 sequence is 15 residues long. Combining the CDR3 with reference TRBV5-1 and TRBJ1-3 gives the whole variable domain KAGVTQTPRYLIKTRGQQVTLSCSPISGHRSVSWYQQTPGQGLQFLFEYFSETQRNKGNFPGRFSGRQFSNSRSEMNVSTLELGDSALYLCASSLEQTSGNTIYFGEGSWLTVV.

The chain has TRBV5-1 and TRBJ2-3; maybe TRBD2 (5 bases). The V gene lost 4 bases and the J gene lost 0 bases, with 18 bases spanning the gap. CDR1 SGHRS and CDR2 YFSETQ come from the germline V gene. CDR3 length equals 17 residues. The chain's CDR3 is CASSPLSPSGSTDTQYF. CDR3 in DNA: TGCGCCAGCAGCCCGCTTAGTCCCAGCGGAAGCACAGATACGCAGTATTTT.

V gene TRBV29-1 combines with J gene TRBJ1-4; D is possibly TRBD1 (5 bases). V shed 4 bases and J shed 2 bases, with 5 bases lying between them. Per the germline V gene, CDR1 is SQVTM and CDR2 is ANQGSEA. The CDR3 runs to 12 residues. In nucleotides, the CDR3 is TGCAGCGTTGCAGGGACTAATGAAAAACTGTTTTTT. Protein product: CSVAGTNEKLFF.

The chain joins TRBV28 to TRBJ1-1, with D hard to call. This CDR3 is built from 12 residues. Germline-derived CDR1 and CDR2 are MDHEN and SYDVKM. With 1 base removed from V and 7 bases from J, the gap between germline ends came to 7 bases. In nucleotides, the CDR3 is TGTGCCAGCAGTTTATCTAGAGTTGAAGCTTTCTTT. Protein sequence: CASSLSRVEAFF.

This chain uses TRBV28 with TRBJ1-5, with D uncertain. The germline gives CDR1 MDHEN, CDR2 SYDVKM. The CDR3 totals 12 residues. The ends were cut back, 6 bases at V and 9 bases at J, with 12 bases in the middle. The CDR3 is CASREGGGPQHF. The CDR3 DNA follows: TGTGCCAGCAGGGAGGGCGGAGGGCCCCAGCATTTT.

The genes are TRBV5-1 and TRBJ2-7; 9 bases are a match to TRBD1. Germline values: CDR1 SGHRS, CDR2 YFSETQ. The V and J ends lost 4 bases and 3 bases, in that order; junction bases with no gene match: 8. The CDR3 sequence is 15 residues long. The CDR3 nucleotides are TGCGCCAGCAGCCGAGGGACAGGGTCAGACTACGAGCAGTACTTC. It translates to CASSRGTGSDYEQYF.

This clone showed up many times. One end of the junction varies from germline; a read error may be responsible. CDR3 region: CASSLDRGYGYTF. CDR3 sequence (DNA): TGTGCCAGCAGTTTAGACAGGGGGTATGGCTACACCTTC. This chain joins TRBV7-9 and TRBJ1-2; TRBD1 matches 9 bases. Per germline, CDR1 SEHNR and CDR2 FQNEAQ (reference sequence). The CDR3 covers 13 residues.

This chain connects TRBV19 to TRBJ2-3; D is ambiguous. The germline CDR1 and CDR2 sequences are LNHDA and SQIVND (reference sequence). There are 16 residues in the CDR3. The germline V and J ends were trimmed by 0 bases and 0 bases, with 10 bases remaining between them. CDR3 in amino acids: CASSIEPLRSTDTQYF. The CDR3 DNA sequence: TGTGCCAGTAGTATAGAGCCCCTCAGGAGCACAGATACGCAGTATTTT.

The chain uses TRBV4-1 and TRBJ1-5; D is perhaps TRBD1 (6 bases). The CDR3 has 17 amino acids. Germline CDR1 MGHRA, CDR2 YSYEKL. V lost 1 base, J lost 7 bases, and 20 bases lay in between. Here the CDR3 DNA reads TGCGCCAGCAGCCAAGTGACGGGGTGGGGGCTAAGACAGCCCCAGCATTTT. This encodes CASSQVTGWGLRQPQHF.

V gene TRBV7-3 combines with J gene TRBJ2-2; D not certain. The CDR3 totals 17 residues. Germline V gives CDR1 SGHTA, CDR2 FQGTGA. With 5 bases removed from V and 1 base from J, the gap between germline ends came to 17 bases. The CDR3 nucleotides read TGTGCCAGCAGCCCCGAGAGACACTCCTTGAACACCGGGGAGCTGTTTTTT. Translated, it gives CASSPERHSLNTGELFF.

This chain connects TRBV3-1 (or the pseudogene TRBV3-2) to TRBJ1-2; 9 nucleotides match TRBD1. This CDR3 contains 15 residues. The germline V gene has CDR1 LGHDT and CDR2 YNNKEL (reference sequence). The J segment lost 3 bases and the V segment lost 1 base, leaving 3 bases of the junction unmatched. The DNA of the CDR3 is TGTGCCAGCAGCCAAGCAGACAGGGGGTACTATGGCTACACCTTC. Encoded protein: CASSQADRGYYGYTF.

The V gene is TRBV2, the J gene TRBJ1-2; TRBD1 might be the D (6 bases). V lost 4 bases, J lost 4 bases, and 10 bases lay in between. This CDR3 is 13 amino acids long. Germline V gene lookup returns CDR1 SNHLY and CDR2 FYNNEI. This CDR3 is CASSVRTVYGYTF. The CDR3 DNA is TGTGCCAGCAGTGTGAGGACAGTCTATGGCTACACCTTC.

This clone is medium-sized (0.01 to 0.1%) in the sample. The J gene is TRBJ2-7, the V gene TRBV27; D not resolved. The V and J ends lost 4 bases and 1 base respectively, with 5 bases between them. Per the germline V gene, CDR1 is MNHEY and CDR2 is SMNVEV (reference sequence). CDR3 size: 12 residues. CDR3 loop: CASSSFSYEQYF. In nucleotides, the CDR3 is TGTGCCAGCAGTTCTTTTTCCTACGAGCAGTACTTC.

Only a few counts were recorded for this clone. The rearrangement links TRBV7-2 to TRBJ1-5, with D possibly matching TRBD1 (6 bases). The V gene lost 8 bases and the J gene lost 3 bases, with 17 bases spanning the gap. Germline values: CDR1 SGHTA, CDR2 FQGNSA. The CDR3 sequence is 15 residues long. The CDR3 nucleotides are TGTGCCAGCCAGCTTCGACAGGTACCCAATCAGCCCCAGCATTTT. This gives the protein CASQLRQVPNQPQHF.

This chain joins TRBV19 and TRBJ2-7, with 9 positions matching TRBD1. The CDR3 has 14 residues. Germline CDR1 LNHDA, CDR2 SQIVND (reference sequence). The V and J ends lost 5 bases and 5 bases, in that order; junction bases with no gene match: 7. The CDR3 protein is CASSPPGQGDEQYF. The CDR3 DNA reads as TGTGCCAGTAGTCCACCGGGACAGGGCGACGAGCAGTACTTC.

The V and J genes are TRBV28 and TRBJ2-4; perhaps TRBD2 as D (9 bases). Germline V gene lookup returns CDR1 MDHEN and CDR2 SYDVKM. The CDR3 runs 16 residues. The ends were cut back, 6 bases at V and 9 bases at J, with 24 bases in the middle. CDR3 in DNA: TGTGCCAGCAGCGCTACCTGGGACAGGCGGGGGGGCATTCAGTACTTC. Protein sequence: CASSATWDRRGGIQYF.

CDR3 residues: CASSPRDRDRNQPQHF. In nucleotides, the CDR3 is TGTGCCAGCTCACCCCGGGACAGGGATCGCAATCAGCCCCAGCATTTT. The chain uses TRBV18 and TRBJ1-5, with TRBD1 matching 9 bases. Trimming took 3 bases from V and 2 from J; bases not matched to a gene: 5. The germline gives CDR1 KGHSH, CDR2 LQKENI. The CDR3 sequence is 16 residues long. The full variable domain, rest sourced from reference TRBV18 and TRBJ1-5, is NAGVMQNPRHLVRRRGQEARLRCSPMKGHSHVYWYRQLPEEGLKFMVYLQKENIIDESGMPKERFSAEFPKEGPSILRIQQVVRGDSAAYFCASSPRDRDRNQPQHFGDGTRLSIL.

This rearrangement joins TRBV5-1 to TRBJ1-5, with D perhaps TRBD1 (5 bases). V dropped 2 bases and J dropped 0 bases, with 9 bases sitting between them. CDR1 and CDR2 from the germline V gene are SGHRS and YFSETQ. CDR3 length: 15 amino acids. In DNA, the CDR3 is TGCGCCAGCAGCTTAGGACACAATAGCAATCAGCCCCAGCATTTT. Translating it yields CASSLGHNSNQPQHF.

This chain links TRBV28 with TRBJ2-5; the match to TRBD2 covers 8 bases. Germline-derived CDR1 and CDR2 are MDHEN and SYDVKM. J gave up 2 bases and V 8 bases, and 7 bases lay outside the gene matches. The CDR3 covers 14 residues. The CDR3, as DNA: TGTGCCAGCCGCGCCGGGGGGGTACAAGAGACCCAGTACTTC. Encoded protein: CASRAGGVQETQYF. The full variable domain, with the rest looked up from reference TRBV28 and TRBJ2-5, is DVKVTQSSRYLVKRTGEKVFLECVQDMDHENMFWYRQDPGLGLRLIYFSYDVKMKEKGDIPEGYSVSREKKERFSLILESASTNQTSMYLCASRAGGVQETQYFGPGTRLLVL.

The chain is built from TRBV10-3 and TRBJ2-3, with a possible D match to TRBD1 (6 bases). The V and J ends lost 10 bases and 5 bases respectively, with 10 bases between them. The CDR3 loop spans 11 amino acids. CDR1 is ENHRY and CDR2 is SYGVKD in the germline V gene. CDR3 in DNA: TGTGCCACTACAGGGCGAGATACGCAGTATTTT. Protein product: CATTGRDTQYF.

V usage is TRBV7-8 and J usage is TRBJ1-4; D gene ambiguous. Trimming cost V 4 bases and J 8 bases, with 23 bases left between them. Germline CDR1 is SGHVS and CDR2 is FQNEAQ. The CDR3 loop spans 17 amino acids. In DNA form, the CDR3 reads TGTGCCAGCAGCTCGACCCGGGGATCCTTTACGGCCGAAAAACTGTTTTTT. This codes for CASSSTRGSFTAEKLFF.

CDR3 DNA sequence: TGTGCCAGCAGCCCCGGCAGCTTTCAGGGAGAGACCCAGTACTTC. As protein: CASSPGSFQGETQYF. This sequence joins TRBV7-3 and TRBJ2-5, with D possibly being TRBD1 (5 bases). This CDR3 region has 15 residues. The V end lost 5 bases, the J end lost 4 bases, and 17 bases lay between the germline ends. The germline V gene encodes CDR1 SGHTA and CDR2 FQGTGA.

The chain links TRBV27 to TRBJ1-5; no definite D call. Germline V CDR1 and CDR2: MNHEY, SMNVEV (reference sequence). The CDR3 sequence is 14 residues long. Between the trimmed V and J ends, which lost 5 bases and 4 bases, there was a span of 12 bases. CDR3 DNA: TGTGCCAGCAGTCCCATGAGTAGAAATCAGCCCCAGCATTTT. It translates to CASSPMSRNQPQHF.